The clone carrying this TCR beta chain was seen repeatedly, ten times or more. What it binds is unknown. Noted time point: longitudinal time-point 3. The unsorted libraries originated from 2 million PBMCs kept at -80 C. With 10-nucleotide random UMIs, 5'RACE was used to make the cDNA. TCRdb used MiXCR to reprocess the 5' RACE reads, holding one entry per CDR3 protein. The top ten clones hold 9% of a sample with approximately 48,000 distinct CDR3 sequences, about 13% of them seen once. CDR3 length: 16 residues. Losses at the gene ends were 6 bases for V and 10 bases for J; bases not matched to a gene: 11. These data originate in a study of neurological immune-mediated disorders. The study's findings and limits: HTLV-1-associated myelopathy had the most TCR clonal expansion, and multiple sclerosis had the least, less than healthy controls.

The receptor comes from a male donor with HTLV-1-associated myelopathy (HAM/TSP). J is TRBJ1-6 and V is TRBV12-3 or TRBV12-4; TRBD1 matches 11 bases. The sequenced sample consisted of PBMCs. The CDR3: CASRFPRGTGGSPLHF. The CDR3 DNA sequence: TGTGCCAGCAGGTTCCCGAGGGGGACAGGGGGGTCACCCCTCCACTTT.